This TCR beta chain is drawn from a study of blood T cell repertoires in COVID-19 (dated by TCRdb to the early 2020s). Context from the whole study: Samples from collaborators originated in the United States, Italy and Spain and spanned both the acute and convalescent phases of COVID-19. The prospective study material was composed of cDNA or gDNA derived from T cells, B-cell-depleted T cells, or PBMCs. The dataset comprised deeply sampled blood TCRbeta repertoires from subjects exposed to, actively infected with, or recovered from COVID-19. A freely available public database, intended as a resource for researchers studying the immune response to SARS-CoV-2, is where the repertoires were released. The samples were drawn from the first 160 participants of the ongoing ImmuneRACE study and from 1,254 subjects provided by 6 global collaborators. Nearly every sample came with metadata listing a de-identified subject ID, COVID-19 status, age in years and sex. Where available, HLA class I and class II types were obtained from metadata supplied by the sample provider rather than from assay-based typing. What the authors observed across the whole study: The amount of clinical and demographic metadata varied by source and participant and was provided uncurated.

Whole blood was collected in K2EDTA tubes by collaborating institutions according to the institutions' own protocols. For TCRbeta analysis, collaborator samples were shipped as frozen whole blood, as isolated PBMCs, or as DNA extracted from either sample type. Sequences MGHRA (CDR1) and YSYEKL (CDR2) are obtained from the germline V gene. V is shortened by 1 base, J by 9 bases, and the region joining them spans 16 bases. Including the terminal cysteine and phenylalanine, the CDR3 comprises 16 residues. CDR3 DNA is the only sequence kept; it has 48 bases, read in frame from the first base. In regard to this clone: This clone's antigen is unknown. The sample holds no much larger clone one base away, and base qualities are not on file.

The immunoSEQ Assay, a bias-controlled multiplex PCR, was used to amplify TCRbeta CDR3 regions from genomic DNA. Processing in the source paper ran as follows. Within the assay, amplification of reference gene primers was used to estimate how many nucleated cells each sample contained. To quantify the absolute abundance of each unique TCRbeta CDR3 rearrangement, sequence reads were collapsed and filtered. For each sample, productive Simpson clonality was calculated by taking the square root of Simpson's diversity index across productive rearrangements. TCRdb took over this immuneACCESS table, retaining in-frame rearrangements with V and J assigned. Such tables are incomplete; in checked studies, under half of the missing clones stem from an unresolved V gene, and the remainder is unexplained. V and J calls and clone size follow that table, whereas D and trimming were derived from the DNA. The sample records 35,000 to 50,000 clones, roughly 87% of which are singletons. The top ten hold 15% of the sample.

Material for sequencing was peripheral blood. This receptor was identified in a man in his 60s with active COVID-19. This chain joins TRBV4-1 to TRBJ1-6; a tentative D match to TRBD1 spans 5 bases. The CDR3 protein is CASSQVEAGYGSPLHF. The nucleotide sequence is TGCGCCAGCAGCCAAGTAGAGGCAGGGTATGGTTCACCCCTCCACTTT.